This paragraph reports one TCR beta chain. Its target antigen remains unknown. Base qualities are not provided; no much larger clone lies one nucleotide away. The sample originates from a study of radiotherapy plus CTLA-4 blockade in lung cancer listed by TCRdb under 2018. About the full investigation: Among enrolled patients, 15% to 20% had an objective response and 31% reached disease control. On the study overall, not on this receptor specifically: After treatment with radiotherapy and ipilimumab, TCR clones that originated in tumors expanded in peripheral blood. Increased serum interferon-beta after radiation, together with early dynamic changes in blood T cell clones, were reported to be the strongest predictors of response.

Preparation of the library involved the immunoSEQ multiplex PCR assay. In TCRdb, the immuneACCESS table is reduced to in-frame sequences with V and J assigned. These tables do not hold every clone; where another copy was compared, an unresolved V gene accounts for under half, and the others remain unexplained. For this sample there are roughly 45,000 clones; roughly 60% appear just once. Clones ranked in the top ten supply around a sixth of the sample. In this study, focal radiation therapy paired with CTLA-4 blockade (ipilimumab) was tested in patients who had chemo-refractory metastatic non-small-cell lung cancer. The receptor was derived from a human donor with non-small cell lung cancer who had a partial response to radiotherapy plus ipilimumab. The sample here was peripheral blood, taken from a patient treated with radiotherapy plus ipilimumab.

The CDR3 region reads CASSLEGPDNEQFF. The DNA sequence is TGTGCCAGCAGCTTGGAGGGGCCCGACAATGAGCAGTTCTTC. The chain links TRBV5-5 with TRBJ2-1, with a weak D call of TRBD1 (5 bases match). V gives up 0 bases and J gives up 5 bases, and the segment between their germline ends measures 9 bases. Looking up the germline V gene (reference sequence) yields CDR1 SGHKS and CDR2 YYEKEE. Spanning cysteine to phenylalanine, the CDR3 consists of 14 amino acids. Just the 42-base CDR3 DNA is kept, in frame starting at base 1.